This record looks at one TCR beta chain sequence and its context. Antigen: not known. CDR1 DFQATT and CDR2 SNEGSKA come from the germline V gene (reference sequence). Germline trimming cut 1 base from V and 3 bases from J; bases unmatched to any gene: 12. There are 17 residues in the CDR3. Through a sample-barcoded 5' primer and a J-beta primer mix, a second PCR was run for roughly 6 to 12 cycles. TCRdb ran MiXCR on the 5' RACE reads and lists one entry per CDR3 protein. This table has about 1.6 million distinct CDR3 sequences, about 31% appearing once. This record belongs to a study of blood T cells in healthy people across ages. Findings of the study overall: Older age went with lower TCR beta diversity per million T cells, in a roughly linear way.

The sequence came from a woman in her thirties in good health. Specimen: blood. This chain joins TRBV20-1 and TRBJ1-1, with TRBD1 identical over 9 bases. CDR3 loop: CSARGKQGARGDTEAFF. CDR3 in DNA: TGCAGTGCTAGAGGAAAACAGGGGGCGAGGGGGGACACTGAAGCTTTCTTT.